This entry features one T cell receptor (beta chain) sequence. Its target is not known. The entry originates in a study of shared clonotypes between healthy human individuals. Study-level results: How much donors shared clonotypes was expected to be affected by sequencing depth. Among the subsets, naive ones generally showed larger estimated richness than memory ones.

Germline V lookup: CDR1 LGHNA, CDR2 YSLEER. There are 15 residues in the CDR3. After removal of 5 bases from V and 9 bases from J, the junction contained 7 bases not matched to a gene. Only in-frame clones appear in the TCRdb table, and some are missing; sequencing was by immunoSEQ multiplex PCR. In the table there are 2 million to 2.5 million clones, roughly 90% of which are singletons. The chain has TRBV4-3 and TRBJ2-1, with TRBD2 matching 13 bases. This TCR derives from a man aged 18 to 29 in good health. Some clones in this sample may be carry-over from other donors' samples. Sequenced material: naive CD4+ T cells from PBMCs. Subset given: CD45RA+ positively selected. CDR3 nucleotide sequence: TGCGCCAGCAGCACGCGGACTAGCGGGAGTTCTGAGCAGTTCTTC. It encodes CASSTRTSGSSEQFF.